This T cell receptor (beta chain) was documented in a study of cytomegalovirus exposure and HLA in healthy donors. Notes on the study in general: The investigators catalogued about 170 TCR beta chains as cytomegalovirus-associated. Reports described diagnosis of cytomegalovirus status by the classifier as highly specific and sensitive.

In germline, CDR1 is MRHNA, CDR2 SNTAGT. The CDR3 is 16 residues long. Germline trimming cut 0 bases from V and 6 bases from J; bases unmatched to any gene: 6. This table comes from immunoSEQ multiplex PCR, and its TCRdb copy is limited to in-frame clones, with some not included. This sample has about 75,000 clones; 85% occur once, and the top ten carry around 3%. This clone was counted between two and nine times. Antigen unknown. The source of this sequence is a man aged 25-40 years in good health and CMV-seronegative. Sequencing was performed on PBMCs. V gene TRBV6-4 combines with J gene TRBJ2-1, with 9 nucleotides matching TRBD2. CDR3 sequence (DNA): TGTGCCAGCAGTGACTCGGCGGGTAGCGGGAGCAATGAGCAGTTCTTC. Its protein is CASSDSAGSGSNEQFF.